The sequence of this T cell receptor beta chain was determined in a study of T cell repertoires in cytomegalovirus infection. Study-wide background: Public signatures in TCR beta pointed to CMV infection and matching HLA type.

Germline loops: CDR1 MNHEY, CDR2 SVGAGI. With 5 bases clipped from V and 5 bases from J, the junction kept 7 bases outside the gene matches. This CDR3 region has 15 residues. In regard to this clonotype: Its antigen remains unidentified.

A single record per CDR3 protein comes from TCRdb applying MiXCR to the reads. In the table there are a few hundred thousand distinct CDR3 sequences, roughly a third of which are singletons. Here the sequenced sample was cultured PBMCs, taken from culture after CMV antigen stimulation. The gene calls are TRBV6-5 and TRBJ2-7; 12 bases are a match to TRBD2. This sequence originates from a human donor in good health (CMV status not recorded). Some clones in this sample may be carry-over from other donors' samples. CDR3 coding DNA: TGTGCCAGCAGTCAACTAGCGGGAGGAGGGAACGAGCAGTACTTC. Translating it yields CASSQLAGGGNEQYF.